This T cell receptor beta chain was captured by sequencing in a study of vaccination and CD4 T cells after COVID-19. Study details: Diagnosis preceded the drawing of post-COVID samples by a median approximately 110 days (range 35 to 161). Cultures serving as controls received a peptide pool (CEFX or HIV-1 Nef) or no peptide.

The treatment here: roughly 11-day PBMC culture with coronavirus spike peptide pools or control peptides (ViraFEST assay). Cultures got half-medium changes with IL-2 on days 3 and 7. On this clonotype: Its antigen is undetermined.

The study sequenced cultured CD4+ T cell DNA using the Oncomine TCR Beta short-read assay. Scientists extracted genomic DNA from CD4+ T cells grown in culture. One entry per CDR3 protein results from TCRdb running MiXCR on the PCR reads. This table has approximately 11,000 distinct CDR3 sequences, roughly three fifths appearing once. The origin of this receptor is a human donor who had recovered from COVID-19. Material for sequencing was CD4+ T cells from blood, cultured in vitro.

CDR3 amino acids: CASSSAVGLGREWINEQFF. CDR3 in DNA: TGTGCCAGCAGTTCAGCCGTGGGGTTAGGGCGGGAGTGGATCAATGAGCAGTTCTTC. The gene calls are TRBV27 and TRBJ2-1; 7 bases line up with TRBD2. In germline, CDR1 is MNHEY, CDR2 SMNVEV (reference sequence). This CDR3 has 19 residues. V dropped 4 bases and J dropped 6; count of bases not matched to a gene: 21.